This T cell receptor beta chain appears in the sequencing data of a study of T cells after yellow fever vaccination. TCRdb fed the 5' RACE reads into MiXCR, producing one record per CDR3 protein. Altogether just under 85,000 distinct CDR3 sequences are present, roughly 14% being singletons, with the ten largest covering around 25%. This CDR3 region has 16 residues. Trimming took 3 bases from V and 7 from J; bases not matched to a gene: 8. CDR1 LGHNA and CDR2 YSLEER come from the germline V gene. The TCR was taken from a man younger than 30 who received the YFV17D yellow fever vaccine. Material: CD8+ T cells not binding an NS4B(214-222) dextramer, sorted from PBMCs, obtained about 20 days after the first yellow fever vaccination. The chain couples TRBV4-3 to TRBJ1-6, with 8 positions matching TRBD1. The CDR3 sequence is CASSQDFRGLNSPLHF. The CDR3 DNA reads as TGCGCCAGCAGCCAGGATTTCAGGGGGCTAAATTCACCCCTCCACTTT.